Sequencing of this T cell receptor beta chain was carried out in a study of post-analysis software for immune sequencing data. Study background: Disease courses included relapsing-remitting, secondary progressive and progressive-relapsing multiple sclerosis.

Presence of unique molecular identifiers characterized the TCR beta cDNA libraries. TCRdb re-analysed the PCR reads in MiXCR, keeping a single row per CDR3 protein. In the table there are about 150,000 distinct CDR3 sequences, 30% of which are singletons. This CDR3 has 14 amino acids. Study conclusions and caveats: A few TRBV segments occurring more often in patients than controls included TRBV5-6, TRBV5-1 and TRBV20-1. For normalized Chao1 diversity, multiple sclerosis patients scored significantly lower than controls did.

Turning to this clonotype: The antigen remains unidentified.

V gene TRBV12-3 or TRBV12-4 combines with J gene TRBJ2-4; 11 bases are shared with TRBD2. The DNA end lines up better with TRBJ2-7; the J call may be wrong. The sequenced sample consisted of blood. The receptor was derived from a girl between 5 and 17 years old with multiple sclerosis. The CDR3 protein is CASRVAGGPHEQYF. In DNA form, the CDR3 reads TGTGCCAGCAGAGTAGCGGGAGGGCCCCACGAGCAGTACTTC.